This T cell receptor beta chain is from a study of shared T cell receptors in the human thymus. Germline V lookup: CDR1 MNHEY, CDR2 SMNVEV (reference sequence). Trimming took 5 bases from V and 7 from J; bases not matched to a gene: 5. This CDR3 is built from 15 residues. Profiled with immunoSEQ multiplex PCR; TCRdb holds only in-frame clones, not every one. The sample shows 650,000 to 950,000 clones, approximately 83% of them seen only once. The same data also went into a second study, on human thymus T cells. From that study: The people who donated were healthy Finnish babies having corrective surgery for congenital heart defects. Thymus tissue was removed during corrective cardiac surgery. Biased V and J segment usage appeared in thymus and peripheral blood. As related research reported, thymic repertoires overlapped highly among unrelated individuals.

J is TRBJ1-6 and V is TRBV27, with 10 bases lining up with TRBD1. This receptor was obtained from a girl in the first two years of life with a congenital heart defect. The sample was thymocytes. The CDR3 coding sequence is TGTGCCAGCAGTAAGGGGACAGGGGCCAATTCACCCCTCCACTTT. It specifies CASSKGTGANSPLHF.